Sequencing of this T cell receptor beta chain was carried out in a study of blood T cell repertoires in COVID-19. This CDR3 region has 15 residues. The germline V gene encodes CDR1 MNHEY and CDR2 SMNVEV (reference sequence). Unmatched junction bases numbered 7, after V lost 6 bases and J lost 5 bases. Assignment of participants to cohorts was predicated upon participant-reported clinical history. Sequencing was performed with immunoSEQ multiplex PCR; in TCRdb, only in-frame clones are kept and a portion is missing. The repertoire has 360,000 or so clones, 85% to 90% of them found once; the top ten carry about 1.8%.

The source is a woman aged 25-40 years who had recovered from COVID-19. Sequences were obtained from PBMCs or T cells enriched from blood (not recorded which). The V and J genes are TRBV27 and TRBJ1-4, with 9 bases lining up with TRBD1. CDR3 sequence (DNA): TGTGCCAGCAGAAAAGCCGGGACAGGGAATGAAAAACTGTTTTTT. Translated, it gives CASRKAGTGNEKLFF.